Following are 14 T cell receptor beta chains from one sample sequenced in a study of metastatic and nonmetastatic thyroid tumors. TCRdb re-called the PCR reads through MiXCR. The sample has about 64,000 clones, about a sixth seen once. There were no patients who had received any treatment before thyroid surgery. The sample consisted of blood. These receptors were taken from a male donor with papillary thyroid cancer or a benign thyroid nodule (not recorded which). Some clones in this sample may be carry-over from other donors' samples.

Many counts were recorded for this clone. The chain couples TRBV6-1 to TRBJ1-6; maybe TRBD1 (5 bases). The CDR3 runs 15 residues. Trimming stripped 6 bases from V and 7 bases from J, with 16 bases between. CDR1 and CDR2 from the germline V gene are MNHNS and SASEGT. CDR3 protein: CASRDIGTANSPLHF. CDR3 bases: TGTGCCAGCAGGGATATAGGGACCGCAAATTCACCCCTCCACTTT.

This clone showed up many times. This chain uses TRBV10-2 with TRBJ1-1; the match to TRBD1 covers 9 bases. The CDR3 is 14 residues long. J gave up 1 base and V 8 bases, and 5 bases lay outside the gene matches. Germline values: CDR1 WSHSY, CDR2 SAAADI. The CDR3 bases are TGCGCCAGCTGGGGACAGGGTGGGAACACTGAAGCTTTCTTT. This gives the protein CASWGQGGNTEAFF.

Points on this clone: A much larger clone is a single base away; this may be a read error. This chain joins TRBV6-4 and TRBJ2-2; the D gene is possibly TRBD2 (6 bases). The CDR3 runs 13 residues. Germline CDR1 is MRHNA and CDR2 is SNTAGT. DNA of the CDR3: TGTGCCACGGGGGACTCGTCGACCGGGGAGCTGGTTTTT. Translated: CATGDSSTGELVF.

This clone was found many times. The gene calls are TRBV12-3 or TRBV12-4 and TRBJ2-3; possibly TRBD2 for D (6 bases). The CDR3 is made up of 14 amino acids. The ends were cut back, 3 bases at V and 4 bases at J, with 11 bases in the middle. The CDR3 DNA sequence: TGTGCCAGCAGTTTCCTTTCGGGGGCAGATACGCAGTATTTT. Amino acid sequence: CASSFLSGADTQYF.

This clone was seen ten or more times. The J gene is TRBJ2-5, the V gene TRBV12-3 or TRBV12-4; D might be TRBD1 or TRBD2, each matching 6 bases. Trimming shortened V by 4 bases and J by 9 bases, and 33 bases separated the two germline ends. The CDR3 covers 19 residues. CDR3 loop: CASSSSDSRDPSARESQYF. The CDR3 DNA reads as TGTGCCAGCAGTTCCTCGGACAGCAGGGACCCTAGCGCCCGGGAGTCCCAGTACTTC.

This clone has at least ten counts. Additional DNA sequences in this sample encode the identical CDR3. The rearrangement joins TRBV6-1 to TRBJ1-5; no clear D. CDR1 MNHNS and CDR2 SASEGT come from the germline V gene. CDR3 size: 14 residues. The V end was cut by 5 bases, the J end by 5 bases, with 13 bases between. The CDR3 region has the DNA TGTGCCAGCAGTCCCCTCTGGGGTGATCAGCCCCAGCATTTT. Translated: CASSPLWGDQPQHF.

This clone was seen repeatedly, ten times or more. The rearrangement uses TRBV5-6 and TRBJ2-7; 7 nucleotides match TRBD1. Germline CDR1 is SGHDT and CDR2 is YYEEEE. Germline trimming cut 7 bases from V and 4 bases from J; bases unmatched to any gene: 14. The CDR3 runs 15 residues. In DNA, the CDR3 is TGTGCCAGCTACAGGGGTGAGGTAAATGTTTACGAGCAGTACTTC. This sequence encodes CASYRGEVNVYEQYF. Filled out from reference TRBV5-6 and TRBJ2-7, the complete variable domain reads DAGVTQSPTHLIKTRGQQVTLRCSPKSGHDTVSWYQQALGQGPQFIFQYYEEEERQRGNFPDRFSGHQFPNYSSELNVNALLLGDSALYLCASYRGEVNVYEQYFGPGTRLTVT.

Turning to this clone: Just one base apart from a much larger clone, this may be a read error. The chain recombines TRBV7-9 with TRBJ1-1; D is unclear. The CDR3 totals 11 residues. Trimming stripped 8 bases from V and 7 bases from J, with 11 bases between. The germline V gene has CDR1 SEHNR and CDR2 FQNEAQ (reference sequence). CDR3 nucleotide sequence: TGTGCCAGCGTGGGCAGCAATGAAGCTTTCTTT. The encoded protein is CASVGSNEAFF.

This clone occurred many times. The chain has TRBV27 and TRBJ2-1, with a possible D match to TRBD2 (5 bases). The CDR3 covers 15 residues. The V gene's germline CDR1 is MNHEY and CDR2 SMNVEV (reference sequence). Trimming took 0 bases from V and 7 from J, leaving 13 bases between them. CDR3 region: CASSLSMRATNEQFF. DNA for the CDR3: TGTGCCAGCAGTTTATCGATGCGGGCGACGAATGAGCAGTTCTTC.

This clone was counted at least ten times. Mismatch with germline at one junction end may stem from a read error. V is TRBV11-2 and J is TRBJ2-3; 7 nucleotides line up with TRBD2. Germline V gene sequence: CDR1 SGHAT, CDR2 FQNNGV. The CDR3 length is 15 residues. The CDR3 spells CASSLERGVTDTQYF. CDR3 nucleotides: TGTGCCAGTAGCTTAGAACGGGGGGTCACAGATACGCAGTATTTT. The full variable domain, rest sourced from reference TRBV11-2 and TRBJ2-3, is EAGVAQSPRYKIIEKRQSVAFWCNPISGHATLYWYQQILGQGPKLLIQFQNNGVVDDSQLPKDRFSAERLKGVDSTLKIQPAKLEDSAVYLCASSLERGVTDTQYFGPGTRLTVL.

Ten or more counts support this clone. This rearrangement joins TRBV27 to TRBJ1-5; a possible D gene is TRBD1 (5 bases). Germline assignment: CDR1 MNHEY and CDR2 SMNVEV (reference sequence). The CDR3 is 14 amino acids. V was shortened by 0 bases and J by 7 bases, with 10 bases between the two germline ends. The CDR3 DNA reads TGTGCCAGCAGTTTATCGAGGGACGGGCAGCCCCAGCATTTT. It specifies CASSLSRDGQPQHF.

A remark on this clone: One base away lies a much larger clone, so this may be a sequencing read error. V and J are TRBV7-6 and TRBJ2-5; D is unresolved. Germline V CDR1 and CDR2: SGHVS, FNYEAQ. V lost 7 bases to trimming and J lost 1 base, with 10 bases between them. This CDR3 has 13 residues. In nucleotides, the CDR3 is TGTGCCAGCAACTCTCAAGGCCAAGAGACCCAGTACTTC. Its protein is CASNSQGQETQYF.

Ten or more counts support this clone. The chain has TRBV12-3 or TRBV12-4 and TRBJ2-5, with 11 bases matching TRBD2. V gave up 6 bases and J gave up 1 base; unmatched junction bases: 1. The CDR3 runs to 14 residues. The CDR3 loop reads CASSGTSGQETQYF. CDR3 sequence (DNA): TGTGCCAGCAGCGGGACTAGCGGCCAAGAGACCCAGTACTTC.

This clone was seen at least ten times. The chain combines TRBV4-3 with TRBJ2-4; D call uncertain. CDR3 size: 15 residues. Trimming pared 1 base from V and 1 base from J, leaving 8 bases between. Germline V gives CDR1 LGHNA, CDR2 YSLEER. The CDR3 region has the DNA TGCGCCAGCAGCCAAGCATATAGGGCCAAAAACATTCAGTACTTC. It encodes CASSQAYRAKNIQYF.